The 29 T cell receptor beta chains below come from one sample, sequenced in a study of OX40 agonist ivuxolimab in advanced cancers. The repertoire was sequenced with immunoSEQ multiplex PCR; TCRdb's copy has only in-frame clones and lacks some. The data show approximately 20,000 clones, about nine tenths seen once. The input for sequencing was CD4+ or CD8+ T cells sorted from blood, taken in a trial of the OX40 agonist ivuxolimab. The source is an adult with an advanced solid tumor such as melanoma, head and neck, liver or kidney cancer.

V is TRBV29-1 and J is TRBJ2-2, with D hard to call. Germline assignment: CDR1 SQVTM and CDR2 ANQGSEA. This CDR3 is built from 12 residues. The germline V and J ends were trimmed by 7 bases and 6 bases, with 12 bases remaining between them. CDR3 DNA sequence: TGCAGCGCCCGCTCGGATCCCGGGGAGCTGTTTTTT. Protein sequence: CSARSDPGELFF.

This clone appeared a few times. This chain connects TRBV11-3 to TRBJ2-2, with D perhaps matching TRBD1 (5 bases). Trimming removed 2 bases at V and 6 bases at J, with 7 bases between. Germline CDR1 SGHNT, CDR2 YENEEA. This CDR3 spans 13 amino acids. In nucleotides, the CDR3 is TGTGCCAGCAGCTTAAGGGGTCCCGGGGAGCTGTTTTTT. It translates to CASSLRGPGELFF.

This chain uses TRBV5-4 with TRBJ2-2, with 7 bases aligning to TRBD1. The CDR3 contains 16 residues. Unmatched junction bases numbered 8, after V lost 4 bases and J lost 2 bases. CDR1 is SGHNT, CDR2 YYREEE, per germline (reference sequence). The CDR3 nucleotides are TGTGCCAGCAGCCAGAACAGGGGTCGTAACACCGGGGAGCTGTTTTTT. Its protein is CASSQNRGRNTGELFF.

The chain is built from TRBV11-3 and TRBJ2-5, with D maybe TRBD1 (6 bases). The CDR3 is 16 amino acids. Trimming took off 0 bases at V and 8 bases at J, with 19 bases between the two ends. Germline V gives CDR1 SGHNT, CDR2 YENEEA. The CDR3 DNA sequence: TGTGCCAGCAGCTTAGATCCCGGACAGCACCGGGAAACCCAGTACTTC. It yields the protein CASSLDPGQHRETQYF.

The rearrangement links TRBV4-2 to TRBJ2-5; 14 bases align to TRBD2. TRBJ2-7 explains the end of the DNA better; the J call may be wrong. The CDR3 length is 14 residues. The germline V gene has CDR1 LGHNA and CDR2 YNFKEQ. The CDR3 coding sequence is TGTGCCAGCAGCGGGACTAGCGGGGGCTACGAGCAGTACTTC. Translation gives CASSGTSGGYEQYF.

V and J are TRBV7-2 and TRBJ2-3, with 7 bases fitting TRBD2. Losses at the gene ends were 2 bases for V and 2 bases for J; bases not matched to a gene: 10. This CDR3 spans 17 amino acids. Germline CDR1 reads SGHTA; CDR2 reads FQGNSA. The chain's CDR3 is CASSLRGSGSYTDTQYF. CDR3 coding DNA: TGTGCCAGCAGCTTACGAGGTAGCGGGTCCTACACAGATACGCAGTATTTT.

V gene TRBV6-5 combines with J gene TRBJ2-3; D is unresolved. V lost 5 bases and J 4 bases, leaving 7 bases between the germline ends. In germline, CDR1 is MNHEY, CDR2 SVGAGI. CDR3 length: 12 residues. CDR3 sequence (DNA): TGTGCCAGCAGTCCCGGGTCAGATACGCAGTATTTT. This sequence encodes CASSPGSDTQYF.

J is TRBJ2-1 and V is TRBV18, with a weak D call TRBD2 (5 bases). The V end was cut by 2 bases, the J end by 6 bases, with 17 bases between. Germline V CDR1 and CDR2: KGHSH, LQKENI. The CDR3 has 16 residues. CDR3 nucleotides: TGTGCCAGCTCACCAACGAGGTACGACCGGGGCAATGAGCAGTTCTTC. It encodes CASSPTRYDRGNEQFF.

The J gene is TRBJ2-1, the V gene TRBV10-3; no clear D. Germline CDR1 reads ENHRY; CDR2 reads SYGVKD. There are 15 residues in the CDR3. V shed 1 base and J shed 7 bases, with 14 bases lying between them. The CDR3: CAISEFSTLRNEQFF. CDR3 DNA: TGTGCCATCAGTGAGTTTTCGACCCTACGGAATGAGCAGTTCTTC.

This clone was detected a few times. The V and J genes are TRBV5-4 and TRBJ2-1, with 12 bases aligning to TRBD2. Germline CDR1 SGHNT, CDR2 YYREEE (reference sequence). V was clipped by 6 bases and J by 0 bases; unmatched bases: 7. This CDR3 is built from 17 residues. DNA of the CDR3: TGTGCCAGCACCCTGACTAGCGGGGGAAGCTCCTACAATGAGCAGTTCTTC. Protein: CASTLTSGGSSYNEQFF.

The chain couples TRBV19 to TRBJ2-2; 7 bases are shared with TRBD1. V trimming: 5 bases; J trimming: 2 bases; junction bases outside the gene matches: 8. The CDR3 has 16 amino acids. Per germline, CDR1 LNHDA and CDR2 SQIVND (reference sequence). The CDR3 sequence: CASSPGGQLNTGELFF. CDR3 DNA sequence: TGTGCCAGTAGTCCTGGGGGACAGTTAAACACCGGGGAGCTGTTTTTT.

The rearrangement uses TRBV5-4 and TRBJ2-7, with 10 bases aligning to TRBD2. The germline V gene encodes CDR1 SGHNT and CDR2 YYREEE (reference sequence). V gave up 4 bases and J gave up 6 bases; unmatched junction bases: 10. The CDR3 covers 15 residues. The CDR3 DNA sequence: TGTGCCAGCAGCCAAGAACTAGCGGGATCGGGCGAGCAGTACTTC. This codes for CASSQELAGSGEQYF.

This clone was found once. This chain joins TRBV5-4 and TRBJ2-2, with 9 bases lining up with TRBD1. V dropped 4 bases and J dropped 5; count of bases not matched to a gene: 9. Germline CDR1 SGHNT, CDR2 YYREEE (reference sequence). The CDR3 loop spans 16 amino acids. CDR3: CASSNPGTGLTGELFF. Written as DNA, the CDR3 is TGTGCCAGCAGCAATCCCGGGACAGGGTTGACCGGGGAGCTGTTTTTT.

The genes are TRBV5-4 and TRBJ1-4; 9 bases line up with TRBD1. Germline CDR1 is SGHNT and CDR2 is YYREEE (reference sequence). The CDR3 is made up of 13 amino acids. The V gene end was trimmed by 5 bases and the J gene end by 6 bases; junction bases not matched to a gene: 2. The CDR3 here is CASRRQGDEKLFF. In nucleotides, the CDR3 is TGTGCCAGCAGGCGACAGGGGGATGAAAAACTGTTTTTT.

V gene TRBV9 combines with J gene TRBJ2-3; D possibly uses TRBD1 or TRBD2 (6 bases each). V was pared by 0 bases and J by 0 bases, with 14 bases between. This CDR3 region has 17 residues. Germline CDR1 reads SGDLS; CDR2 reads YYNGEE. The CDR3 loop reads CASSVEGGFSSTDTQYF. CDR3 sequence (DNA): TGTGCCAGCAGCGTAGAGGGGGGATTCTCTAGCACAGATACGCAGTATTTT.

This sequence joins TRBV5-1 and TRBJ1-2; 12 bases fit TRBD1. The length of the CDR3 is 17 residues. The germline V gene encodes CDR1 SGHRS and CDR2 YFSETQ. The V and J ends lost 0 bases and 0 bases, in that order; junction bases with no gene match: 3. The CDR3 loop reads CASSLGGQGAPNYGYTF. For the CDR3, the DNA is TGCGCCAGCAGCTTGGGGGGACAGGGGGCCCCTAACTATGGCTACACCTTC.

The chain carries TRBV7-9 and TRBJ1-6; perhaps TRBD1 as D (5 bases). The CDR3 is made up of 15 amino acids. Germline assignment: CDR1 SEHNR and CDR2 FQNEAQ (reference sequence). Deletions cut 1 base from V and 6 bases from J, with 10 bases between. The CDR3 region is CASSLGGVANSPLHF. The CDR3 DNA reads TGTGCCAGCAGCTTAGGGGGGGTGGCTAATTCACCCCTCCACTTT.

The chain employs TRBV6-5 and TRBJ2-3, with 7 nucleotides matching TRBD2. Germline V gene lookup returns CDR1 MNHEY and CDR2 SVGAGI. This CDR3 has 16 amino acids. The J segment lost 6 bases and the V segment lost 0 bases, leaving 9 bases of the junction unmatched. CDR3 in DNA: TGTGCCAGCAGTTACTCGGGCGGGGGAGGCCCCGATACGCAGTATTTT. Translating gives CASSYSGGGGPDTQYF.

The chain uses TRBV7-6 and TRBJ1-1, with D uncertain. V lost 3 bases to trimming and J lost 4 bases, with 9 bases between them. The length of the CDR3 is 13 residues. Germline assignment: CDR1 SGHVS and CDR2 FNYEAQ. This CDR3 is CASSFGESTEAFF. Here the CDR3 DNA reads TGTGCCAGCAGCTTCGGGGAGAGCACTGAAGCTTTCTTT.

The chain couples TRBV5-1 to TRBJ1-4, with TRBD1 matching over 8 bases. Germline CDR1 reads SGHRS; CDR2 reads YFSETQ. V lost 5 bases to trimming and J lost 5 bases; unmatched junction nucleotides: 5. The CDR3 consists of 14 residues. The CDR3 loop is CASSPRTGNEKLFF. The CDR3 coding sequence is TGCGCCAGCAGTCCGCGGACAGGGAATGAAAAACTGTTTTTT.

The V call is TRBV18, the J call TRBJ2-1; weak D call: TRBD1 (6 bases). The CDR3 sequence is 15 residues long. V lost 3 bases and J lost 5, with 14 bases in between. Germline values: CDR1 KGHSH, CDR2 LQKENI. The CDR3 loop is CASSPLGTTDNEQFF. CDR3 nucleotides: TGTGCCAGCTCACCTTTGGGGACAACTGACAATGAGCAGTTCTTC.

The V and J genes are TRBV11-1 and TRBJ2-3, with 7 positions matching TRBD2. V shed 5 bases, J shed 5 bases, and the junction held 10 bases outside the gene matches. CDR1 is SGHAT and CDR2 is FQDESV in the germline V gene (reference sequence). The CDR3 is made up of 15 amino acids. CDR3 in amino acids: CASSQEGTGGDTQYF. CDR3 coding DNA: TGTGCCAGCAGCCAGGAGGGGACGGGAGGAGATACGCAGTATTTT.

The CDR3 is CASSLGWTSGSPDEQFF. The CDR3 DNA reads as TGTGCCAGCAGCTTAGGGTGGACTAGCGGGAGCCCGGATGAGCAGTTCTTC. The chain combines TRBV7-2 with TRBJ2-1; 13 nucleotides line up with TRBD2. This CDR3 has 17 amino acids. Per germline, CDR1 SGHTA and CDR2 FQGNSA. The ends lost 1 base at V and 8 bases at J; junction bases unmatched: 8. The whole variable domain, remainder taken from reference TRBV7-2 and TRBJ2-1, is GAGVSQSPSNKVTEKGKDVELRCDPISGHTALYWYRQSLGQGLEFLIYFQGNSAPDKSGLPSDRFSAERTGGSVSTLTIQRTQQEDSAVYLCASSLGWTSGSPDEQFFGPGTRLTVL.

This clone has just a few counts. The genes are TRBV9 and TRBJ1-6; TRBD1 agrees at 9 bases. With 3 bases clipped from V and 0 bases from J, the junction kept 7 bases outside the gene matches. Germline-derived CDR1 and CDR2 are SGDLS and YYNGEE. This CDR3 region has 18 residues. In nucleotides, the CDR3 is TGTGCCAGCAGCGCCGGGACAGGGTCAAGCTCCTATAATTCACCCCTCCACTTT. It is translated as CASSAGTGSSSYNSPLHF.

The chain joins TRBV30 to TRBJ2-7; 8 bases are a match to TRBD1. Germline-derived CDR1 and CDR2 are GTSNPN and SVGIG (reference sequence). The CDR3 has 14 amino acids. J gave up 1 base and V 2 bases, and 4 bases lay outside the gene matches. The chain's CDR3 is CAWSTGTGSYEQYF. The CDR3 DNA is TGTGCCTGGAGTACGGGGACAGGTTCCTACGAGCAGTACTTC.

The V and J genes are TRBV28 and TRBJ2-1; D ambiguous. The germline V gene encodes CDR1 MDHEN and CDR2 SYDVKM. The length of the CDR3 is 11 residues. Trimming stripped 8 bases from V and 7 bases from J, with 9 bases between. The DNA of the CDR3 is TGTGCCAGCGGTACCCGAAATGAGCAGTTCTTC. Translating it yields CASGTRNEQFF.

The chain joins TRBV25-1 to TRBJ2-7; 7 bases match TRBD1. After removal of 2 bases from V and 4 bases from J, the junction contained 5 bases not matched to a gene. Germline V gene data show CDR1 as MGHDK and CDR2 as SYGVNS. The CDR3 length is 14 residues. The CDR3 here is CASSEEGALYEQYF. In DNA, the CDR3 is TGTGCCAGCAGTGAAGAGGGGGCATTATACGAGCAGTACTTC.

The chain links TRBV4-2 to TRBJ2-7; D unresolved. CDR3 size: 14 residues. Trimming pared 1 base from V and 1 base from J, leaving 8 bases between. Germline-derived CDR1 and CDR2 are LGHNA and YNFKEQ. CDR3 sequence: CASSQVSGSYEQYF. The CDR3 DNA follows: TGTGCCAGCAGCCAAGTATCCGGATCCTACGAGCAGTACTTC.

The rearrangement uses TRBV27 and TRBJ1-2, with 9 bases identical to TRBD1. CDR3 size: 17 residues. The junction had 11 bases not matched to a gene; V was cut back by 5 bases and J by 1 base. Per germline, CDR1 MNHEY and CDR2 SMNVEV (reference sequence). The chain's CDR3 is CASSDGTGMGVNYGYTF. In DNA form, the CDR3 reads TGTGCCAGCAGTGATGGGACAGGGATGGGCGTTAACTATGGCTACACCTTC.